These 2 T cell receptor beta chains share one sample of origin, sequenced in a study of cytomegalovirus exposure and HLA in healthy donors. The PCR was carried out with 60 Vbeta primers and 13 Jbeta primers. Method: immunoSEQ multiplex PCR; TCRdb's copy keeps in-frame clones and lacks some. The table includes approximately 150,000 clones, less than 80% detected once. Sequencing was carried out using PBMCs. The origin of the receptors is a man aged 35-49 years in good health and CMV-seronegative.

This chain connects TRBV7-2 to TRBJ2-7; tentative D call: TRBD2 (6 bases). Germline lookup yields CDR1 SGHTA and CDR2 FQGNSA. V shed 3 bases and J shed 2 bases, with 17 bases lying between them. This CDR3 comprises 16 residues. Written as DNA, the CDR3 is TGTGCCAGCAGCTTGGATTCCGGGACTTCCGCCTACGAGCAGTACTTC. Its protein product is CASSLDSGTSAYEQYF.

CDR3 nucleotide sequence: TGTGCCAGCAGTTACAGCCCCCGGGACAGTAACTATGGCTACACCTTC. Its translation: CASSYSPRDSNYGYTF. The V gene is TRBV6-5, the J gene TRBJ1-2; 7 bases line up with TRBD1. The CDR3 consists of 16 residues. Germline V CDR1 and CDR2: MNHEY, SVGAGI. The V gene end was trimmed by 2 bases and the J gene end by 1 base; junction bases not matched to a gene: 7.